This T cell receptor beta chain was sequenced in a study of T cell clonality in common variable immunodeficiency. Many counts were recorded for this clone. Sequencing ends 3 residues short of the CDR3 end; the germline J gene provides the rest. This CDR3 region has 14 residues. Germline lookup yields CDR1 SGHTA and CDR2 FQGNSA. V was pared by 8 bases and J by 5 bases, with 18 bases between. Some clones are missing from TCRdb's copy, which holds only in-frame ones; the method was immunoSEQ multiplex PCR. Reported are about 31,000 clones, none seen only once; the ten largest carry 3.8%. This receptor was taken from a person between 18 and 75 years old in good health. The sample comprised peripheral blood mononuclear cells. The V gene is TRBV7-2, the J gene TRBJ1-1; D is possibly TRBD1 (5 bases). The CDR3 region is CASLRSRAETEAFF. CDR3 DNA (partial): TGTGCCAGCCTAAGGAGCAGGGCGGAGACTGAA.